These 6 T cell receptor beta chains share one sample of origin, sequenced in a study of CD8 T cells in ankylosing spondylitis. TCRdb analysed the 5' RACE reads with MiXCR anew, one entry per CDR3 protein. The sample has around 340,000 distinct CDR3 sequences, 20% seen once. Material for sequencing was blood, either unsorted or a sorted T cell fraction (not recorded which). These receptors were taken from a male donor with ankylosing spondylitis or in good health (not recorded which).

The chain joins TRBV15 to TRBJ2-1, with 10 bases identical to TRBD1. J lost 5 bases, V lost 1 base, and 8 bases had no gene match. CDR3 length: 17 residues. Germline V lookup: CDR1 LNHNV, CDR2 YYDKDF (reference sequence). The CDR3: CATSRGWTGGIHNEQFF. In nucleotides, the CDR3 is TGTGCCACCAGCAGAGGTTGGACAGGGGGAATTCACAATGAGCAGTTCTTC.

This clonotype came up a few times. This rearrangement joins TRBV7-9 to TRBJ1-1; D might be TRBD1 (5 bases). The V and J ends lost 1 base and 7 bases respectively, with 13 bases between them. Looked up from germline, CDR1 is SEHNR and CDR2 is FQNEAQ (reference sequence). This CDR3 contains 14 residues. CDR3 in amino acids: CASSLEGRQLEAFF. CDR3 coding DNA: TGTGCCAGCAGCTTAGAGGGGCGGCAGCTTGAAGCTTTCTTT.

This clonotype was recorded a few times. The chain has TRBV29-1 and TRBJ2-4, with 7 bases aligning to TRBD1. The trim removed 1 base at V and 5 bases at J, leaving 5 bases unmatched. Germline assignment: CDR1 SQVTM and CDR2 ANQGSEA. CDR3 size: 14 residues. As DNA, the CDR3 is TGCAGCGTTGAAGCAAGGCAGGGGGAAAACATTCAGTACTTC. Translation gives CSVEARQGENIQYF.

This clonotype has a count of ten or more. This chain links TRBV27 with TRBJ2-1; 10 bases fit TRBD1. CDR3 size: 16 residues. CDR1 is MNHEY, CDR2 SMNVEV, per germline (reference sequence). Trimming at V came to 3 bases and at J to 5 bases, leaving 7 bases not matched to a gene. The CDR3 nucleotides read TGTGCCAGCAGTTTTTCCGGGACAGGGGCAGACAATGAGCAGTTCTTC. It codes for CASSFSGTGADNEQFF.

This rearrangement joins TRBV5-4 to TRBJ1-5; unclear D gene. V was trimmed by 1 base and J by 4 bases, leaving 6 bases between them. The CDR3 loop spans 13 amino acids. Germline-derived CDR1 and CDR2 are SGHNT and YYREEE (reference sequence). This CDR3 is CASSLRPNQPQHF. CDR3 sequence (DNA): TGTGCCAGCAGCTTGCGGCCTAATCAGCCCCAGCATTTT.

The V gene is TRBV28, the J gene TRBJ2-5; perhaps D is TRBD1 or TRBD2 (5 bases each). V lost 3 bases, J lost 2 bases, and 13 bases lay in between. CDR1 MDHEN and CDR2 SYDVKM come from the germline V gene. CDR3 length equals 15 residues. CDR3 protein: CASSFPGAVQETQYF. CDR3 bases: TGTGCCAGCAGTTTCCCCGGGGCCGTTCAAGAGACCCAGTACTTC.